This TCR beta chain is drawn from a study of shared clonotypes between healthy human individuals (dated by TCRdb to 2020 to 2021). At the level of the whole study: The cohort included three men and a couple of women between 18 and 49 years of age. For each donor, CD4 naive and CD4 memory were each run on three plates, CD8 naive on two plates, and CD8 memory on one plate. The study deeply sequenced blood TCR repertoires of five healthy adults to estimate repertoire size and the extent of clonotype sharing between individuals. To increase sequencing depth and limit assay-specific biases, different laboratories used diverse techniques to prepare libraries and sequence TCR repertoires. Between about 0.85 and 10 billion PBMCs per donor were obtained by leukapheresis. Overall results and qualifications from the work: Naive subsets generally had larger estimated clonotype richness than memory subsets. The small number of donors limited the genetic and exposure-history diversity represented. Incomplete sequencing was indicated by rarefaction of sorted-subset datasets, despite the large sequencing depth. Pairwise subsampling led to the expectation that sequencing depth would affect the degree of clonotype sharing among donors. Higher generation probabilities were observed for clonotypes shared by all four sorted-subset donors than for non-shared clonotypes. Sampling was restricted to blood, and TCR repertoires in tissue are likely to differ from TCR repertoires in blood. When several donors were compared, the shared fraction of clonotypes was 5% to 6.5% for naive CD4, 3.5% for naive CD8, more than 2% for memory CD4, and 0.35% to 0.4% for memory CD8.

The donors were healthy, HIV-negative adults who had no recently reported acute infections or vaccinations. Every donor was a Caucasian adult residing in Nashville, Tennessee, USA. Magnetic negative selection was used to enrich CD4+ T cells, after which naive cells were positively selected on CD45RA and the negative fraction became the memory subset. Blood was obtained by leukapheresis, after which PBMCs were separated by Ficoll-Histopaque density gradient centrifugation and cryopreserved in liquid nitrogen vapor phase. Analytical flow cytometry was used to check the purity and quantity of every magnetically sorted T cell population. Genomic DNA was isolated from every sorted fraction and measured by UV absorbance on a Nanodrop 2000c. The CDR3 holds 14 amino acids from the cysteine to the phenylalanine. Solely the CDR3 DNA is kept, with 42 bases framed from the first base. Trimming costs V 8 bases and J 3 bases, and their ends lie 17 bases apart. For CDR1 and CDR2, the germline V gene (reference sequence) lists SEHNR and FQNEAQ.

The count of this clone is one. Its cognate antigen has yet to be identified. One base away there is no much larger clone; base qualities are not given. Using the deep immunoSEQ assay, multiplex PCR amplified TCR CDR3 regions from genomic DNA. Extracted genomic DNA from each cell subset was spread evenly across all wells of several immunoSEQ 96-well plates, with each plate serving as a replicate. For sorted subsets, each replicate PCR was loaded with around 220 ng genomic DNA, equivalent to 30,000 to 35,000 T cell genomes. The purified libraries were quantified using a Qubit 3.0 fluorometer, sized with a Bioanalyzer 2100, and then quantified again using the KAPA Library Quantification kit. Every immunoSEQ 96-well plate was sequenced on a separate single-read 150-cycle Illumina NextSeq 550 flow cell. The authors' analysis ran thus. Because only junctional sequences without quality scores were contained in the immunoSEQ output, filtering matching that applied to full-length reads could not be performed. To assign V/J genes and CDR3, sequences were annotated against IMGT germline references using PyIR, a Python wrapper for IgBLAST v1.9. Reads were filtered out if the reads had weak V/J assignments (E-value above 1e-6), no CDR3, stop codons, out-of-frame junctions, or ambiguous translated residues. V3J clonotypes were defined as sequences sharing an identical inferred V gene, J gene, and CDR3 amino acid sequence. To compute the percentage overlap between repertoires, the number of shared unique clonotypes was divided by the size of the smaller repertoire. Three approaches were used to assess repertoire richness: RTK rarefaction, the Chao1 estimator, and Recon v2.1 estimates of unobserved clonotypes. For all TCRbeta clonotypes obtained by the gDNA method from a few donors, generation probabilities were computed with OLGA. The source is immuneACCESS, and TCRdb retained only in-frame sequences with V and J called. Part of the clones is not carried over; for the studies checked, unresolved V genes explain less than half of this, and the remainder is unexplained. V, J and clone size derive from that table, while D and trimming were established from the DNA sequence. Counted in this sample were 2 million to 2.5 million clones; 90% to 97% of them appeared once. 0.1% to 0.15% of the sample belongs to the ten largest clones.

Sequenced material: naive CD4+ T cells sorted from blood. What this sample's cell subset or site label stands for: CD45RA+ positively selected. The chain was built from TRBV7-9 and TRBJ2-7; a tentative D call is TRBD2 (6 bases match). The receptor comes from a man between 18 and 35 years old in good health. The nucleotides are TGTGCCAGCTGTAGGGCCGGAGGGGTCTACGAGCAGTACTTC. This translates into CASCRAGGVYEQYF.